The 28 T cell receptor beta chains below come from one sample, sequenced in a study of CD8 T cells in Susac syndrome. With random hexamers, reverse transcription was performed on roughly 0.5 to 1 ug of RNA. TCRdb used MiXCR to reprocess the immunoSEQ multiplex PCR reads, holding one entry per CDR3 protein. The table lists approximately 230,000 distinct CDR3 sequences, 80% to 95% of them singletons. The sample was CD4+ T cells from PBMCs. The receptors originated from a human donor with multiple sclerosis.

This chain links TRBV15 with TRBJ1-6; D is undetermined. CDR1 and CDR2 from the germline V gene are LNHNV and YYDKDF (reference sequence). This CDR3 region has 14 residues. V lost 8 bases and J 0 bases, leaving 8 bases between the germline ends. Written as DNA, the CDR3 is TGTGCCACCGGTTGGAGCTCCTATAATTCACCCCTCCACTTT. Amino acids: CATGWSSYNSPLHF.

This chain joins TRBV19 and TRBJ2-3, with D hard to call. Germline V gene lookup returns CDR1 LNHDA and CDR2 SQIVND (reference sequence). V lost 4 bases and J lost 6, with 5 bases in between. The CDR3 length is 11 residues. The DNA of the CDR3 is TGTGCCAGTAGTACAGGTGATACGCAGTATTTT. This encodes CASSTGDTQYF.

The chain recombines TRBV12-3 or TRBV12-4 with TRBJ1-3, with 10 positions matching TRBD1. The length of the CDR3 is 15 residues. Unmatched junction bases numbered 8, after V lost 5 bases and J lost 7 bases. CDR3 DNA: TGTGCCAGCAGTACTACCGGGACAGGGGCCAACACCATATATTTT. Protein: CASSTTGTGANTIYF.

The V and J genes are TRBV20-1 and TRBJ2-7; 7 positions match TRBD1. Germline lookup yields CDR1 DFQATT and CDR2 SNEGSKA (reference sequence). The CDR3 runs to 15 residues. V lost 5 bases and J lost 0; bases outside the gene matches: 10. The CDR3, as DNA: TGCAGTGCTTCCCGGGACAGTACACGCTCCTACGAGCAGTACTTC. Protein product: CSASRDSTRSYEQYF.

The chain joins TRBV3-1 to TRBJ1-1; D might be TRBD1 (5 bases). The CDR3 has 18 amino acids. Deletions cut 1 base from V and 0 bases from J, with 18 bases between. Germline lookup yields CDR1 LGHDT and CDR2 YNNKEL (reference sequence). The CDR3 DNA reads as TGTGCCAGCAGCCAAGGTTTACCGGGACGGACGATGAACACTGAAGCTTTCTTT. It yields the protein CASSQGLPGRTMNTEAFF.

Here the CDR3 reads CAWSTSRGYQETQYF. CDR3 nucleotide sequence: TGTGCCTGGAGTACCTCTCGAGGGTACCAAGAGACCCAGTACTTC. The rearrangement uses TRBV30 and TRBJ2-5, with a possible D match to TRBD2 (5 bases). Trimming cost V 2 bases and J 0 bases, with 13 bases left between them. The CDR3 is made up of 15 amino acids. Germline assignment: CDR1 GTSNPN and CDR2 SVGIG (reference sequence).

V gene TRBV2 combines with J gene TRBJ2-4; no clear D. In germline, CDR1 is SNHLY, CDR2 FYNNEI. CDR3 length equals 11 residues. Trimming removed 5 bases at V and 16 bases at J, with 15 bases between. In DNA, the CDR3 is TGTGCCAGCAGTCGGATGGACGTGCAATACTTC. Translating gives CASSRMDVQYF.

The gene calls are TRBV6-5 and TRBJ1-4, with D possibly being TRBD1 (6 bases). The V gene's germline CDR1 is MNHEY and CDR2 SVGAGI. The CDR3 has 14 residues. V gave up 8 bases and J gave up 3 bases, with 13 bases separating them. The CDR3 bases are TGTGCCAGCCGGAAGGGACATTCTAATGAAAAACTGTTTTTT. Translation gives CASRKGHSNEKLFF.

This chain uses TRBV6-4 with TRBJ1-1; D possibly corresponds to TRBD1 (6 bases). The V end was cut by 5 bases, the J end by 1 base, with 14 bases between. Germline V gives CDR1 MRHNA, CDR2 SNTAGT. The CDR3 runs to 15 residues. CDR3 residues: CASSNPGGRNTEAFF. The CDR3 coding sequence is TGTGCCAGCAGTAACCCCGGGGGCCGGAACACTGAAGCTTTCTTT.

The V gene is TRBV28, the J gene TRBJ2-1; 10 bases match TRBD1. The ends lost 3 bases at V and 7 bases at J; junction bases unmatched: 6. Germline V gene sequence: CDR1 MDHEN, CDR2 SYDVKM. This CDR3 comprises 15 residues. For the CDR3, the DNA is TGTGCCAGCAGTTTGGACAGGGGGAGTCGGAATGAGCAGTTCTTC. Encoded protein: CASSLDRGSRNEQFF.

The CDR3 reads CASGLTYRDRRGHEQFF. Written as DNA, the CDR3 is TGTGCTAGTGGTCTAACGTACCGGGACCGCCGCGGCCATGAGCAGTTCTTC. The V call is TRBV12-5, the J call TRBJ2-1; D might be TRBD1 or TRBD2, each matching 5 bases. The CDR3 runs 17 residues. Germline V gene sequence: CDR1 LGHNT, CDR2 FRNRAP. Trimming cost V 5 bases and J 8 bases, with 25 bases left between them.

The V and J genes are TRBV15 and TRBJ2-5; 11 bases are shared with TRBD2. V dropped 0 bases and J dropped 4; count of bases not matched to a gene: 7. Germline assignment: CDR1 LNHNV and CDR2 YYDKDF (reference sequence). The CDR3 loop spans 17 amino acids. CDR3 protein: CATSRDLVAGGPETQYF. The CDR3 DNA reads TGTGCCACCAGCAGAGATCTCGTAGCGGGAGGGCCAGAGACCCAGTACTTC.

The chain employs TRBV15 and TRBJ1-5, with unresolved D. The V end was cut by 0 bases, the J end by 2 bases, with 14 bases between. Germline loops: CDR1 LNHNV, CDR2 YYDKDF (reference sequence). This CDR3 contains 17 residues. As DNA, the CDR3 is TGTGCCACCAGCAGAGACTTAAGGGCGCAGGGCAATCAGCCCCAGCATTTT. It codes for CATSRDLRAQGNQPQHF.

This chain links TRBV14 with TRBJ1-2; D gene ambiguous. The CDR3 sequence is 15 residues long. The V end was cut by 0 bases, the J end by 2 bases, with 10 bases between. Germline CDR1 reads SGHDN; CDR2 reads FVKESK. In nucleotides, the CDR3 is TGTGCCAGCAGCCAAGATGGGAGAGGGAACTATGGCTACACCTTC. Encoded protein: CASSQDGRGNYGYTF. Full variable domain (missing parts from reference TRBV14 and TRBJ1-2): EAGVTQFPSHSVIEKGQTVTLRCDPISGHDNLYWYRRVMGKEIKFLLHFVKESKQDESGMPNNRFLAERTGGTYSTLKVQPAELEDSGVYFCASSQDGRGNYGYTFGSGTRLTVV.

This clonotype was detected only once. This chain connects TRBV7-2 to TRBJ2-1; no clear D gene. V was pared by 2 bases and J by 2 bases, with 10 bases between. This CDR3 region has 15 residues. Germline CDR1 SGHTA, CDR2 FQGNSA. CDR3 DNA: TGTGCCAGCAGCTTAAGCAGACACACCTACAATGAGCAGTTCTTC. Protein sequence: CASSLSRHTYNEQFF.

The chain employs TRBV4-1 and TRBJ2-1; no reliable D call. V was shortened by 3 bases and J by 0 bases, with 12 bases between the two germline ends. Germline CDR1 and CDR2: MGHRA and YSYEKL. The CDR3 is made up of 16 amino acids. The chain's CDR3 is CASSHPGRSSYNEQFF. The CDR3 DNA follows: TGCGCCAGCAGCCACCCCGGACGGAGCTCCTACAATGAGCAGTTCTTC.

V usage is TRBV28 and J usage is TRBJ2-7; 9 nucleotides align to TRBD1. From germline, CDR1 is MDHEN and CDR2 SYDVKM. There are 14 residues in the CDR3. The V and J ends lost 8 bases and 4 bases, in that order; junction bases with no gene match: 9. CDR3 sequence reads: CASCVGTGFYEQYF. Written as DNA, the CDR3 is TGTGCCAGCTGTGTGGGGACAGGGTTTTACGAGCAGTACTTC.

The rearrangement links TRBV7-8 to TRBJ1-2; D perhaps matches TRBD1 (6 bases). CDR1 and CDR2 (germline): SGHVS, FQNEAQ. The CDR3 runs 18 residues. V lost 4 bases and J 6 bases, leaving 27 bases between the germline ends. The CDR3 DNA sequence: TGTGCCAGCAGCTCGTGGGACCGGAGGTTAACAGGGAGACATGGCTACACCTTC. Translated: CASSSWDRRLTGRHGYTF. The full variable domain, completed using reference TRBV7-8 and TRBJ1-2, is GAGVSQSPRYKVAKRGQDVALRCDPISGHVSLFWYQQALGQGPEFLTYFQNEAQLDKSGLPSDRFFAERPEGSVSTLKIQRTQQEDSAVYLCASSSWDRRLTGRHGYTFGSGTRLTVV.

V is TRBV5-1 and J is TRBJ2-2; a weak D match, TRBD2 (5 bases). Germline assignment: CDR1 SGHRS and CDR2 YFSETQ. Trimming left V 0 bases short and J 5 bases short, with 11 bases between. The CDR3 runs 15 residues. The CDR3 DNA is TGCGCCAGCAGCTTGGGGACTTCGTTTACCGGGGAGCTGTTTTTT. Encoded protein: CASSLGTSFTGELFF.

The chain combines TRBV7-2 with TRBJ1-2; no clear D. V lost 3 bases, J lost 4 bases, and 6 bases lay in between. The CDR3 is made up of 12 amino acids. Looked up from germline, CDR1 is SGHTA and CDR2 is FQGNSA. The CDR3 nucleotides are TGTGCCAGCAGCTTCGACATCTATGGCTACACCTTC. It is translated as CASSFDIYGYTF.

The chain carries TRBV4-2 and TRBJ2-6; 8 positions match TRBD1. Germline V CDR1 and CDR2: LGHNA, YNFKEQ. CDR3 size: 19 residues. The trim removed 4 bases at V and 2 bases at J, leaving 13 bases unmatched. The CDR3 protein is CASSPDPDRGWAGANVLTF. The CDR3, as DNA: TGTGCCAGCAGCCCAGACCCCGACAGGGGATGGGCTGGGGCCAACGTCCTGACTTTC.

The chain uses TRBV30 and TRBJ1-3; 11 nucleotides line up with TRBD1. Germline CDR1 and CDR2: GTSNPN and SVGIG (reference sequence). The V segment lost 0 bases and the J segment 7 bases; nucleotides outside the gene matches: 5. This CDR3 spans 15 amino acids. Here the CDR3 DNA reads TGTGCCTGGAGTGTACTGGGGACAGGGGGGAACACCATATATTTT. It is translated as CAWSVLGTGGNTIYF.

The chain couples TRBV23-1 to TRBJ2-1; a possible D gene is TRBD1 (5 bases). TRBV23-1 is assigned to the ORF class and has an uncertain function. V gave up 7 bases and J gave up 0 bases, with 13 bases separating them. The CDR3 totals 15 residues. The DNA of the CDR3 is TGCGCCAGCACTAGGGGAAATAGCTCCTACAATGAGCAGTTCTTC. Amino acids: CASTRGNSSYNEQFF.

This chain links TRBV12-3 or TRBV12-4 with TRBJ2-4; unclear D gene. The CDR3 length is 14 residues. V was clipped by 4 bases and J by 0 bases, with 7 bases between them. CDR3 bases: TGTGCCAGCAGTTCCGTACTAGCCAAAAACATTCAGTACTTC. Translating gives CASSSVLAKNIQYF.

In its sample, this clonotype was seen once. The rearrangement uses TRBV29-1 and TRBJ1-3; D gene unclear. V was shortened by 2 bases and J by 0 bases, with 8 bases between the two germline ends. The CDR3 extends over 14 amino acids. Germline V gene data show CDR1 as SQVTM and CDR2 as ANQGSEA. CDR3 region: CSVEWPSSGNTIYF. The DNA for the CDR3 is TGCAGCGTTGAATGGCCGAGCTCTGGAAACACCATATATTTT.

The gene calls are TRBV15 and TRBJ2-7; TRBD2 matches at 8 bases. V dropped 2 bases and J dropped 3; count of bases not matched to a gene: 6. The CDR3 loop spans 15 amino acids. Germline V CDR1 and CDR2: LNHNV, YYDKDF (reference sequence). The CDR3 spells CATSRLRGAHYEQYF. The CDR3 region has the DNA TGTGCCACCAGCAGACTGCGGGGGGCCCACTACGAGCAGTACTTC.

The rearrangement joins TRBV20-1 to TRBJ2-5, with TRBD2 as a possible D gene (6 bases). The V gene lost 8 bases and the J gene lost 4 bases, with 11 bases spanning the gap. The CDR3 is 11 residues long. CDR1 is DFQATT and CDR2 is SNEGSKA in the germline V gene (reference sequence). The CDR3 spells CSPLGGETQYF. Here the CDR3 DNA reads TGCAGTCCATTGGGGGGAGAGACCCAGTACTTC.

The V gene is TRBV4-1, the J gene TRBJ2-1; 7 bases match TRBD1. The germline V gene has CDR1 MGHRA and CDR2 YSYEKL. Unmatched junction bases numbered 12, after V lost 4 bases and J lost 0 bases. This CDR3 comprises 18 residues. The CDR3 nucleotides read TGCGCCAGCAGCCCCTACTCGTTCGAGGGGGCCTCCTACAATGAGCAGTTCTTC. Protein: CASSPYSFEGASYNEQFF.